Described below is a single T cell receptor beta chain sequence and its context. The record originates from a study of blood T cell repertoires in COVID-19. The method was immunoSEQ multiplex PCR; TCRdb's version includes in-frame clones alone and lacks a portion of them. Among 100,000 to 150,000 clones listed, roughly 89% were seen once. V lost 5 bases, J lost 1 base, and 12 bases lay in between. Germline-derived CDR1 and CDR2 are LNHDA and SQIVND (reference sequence). This CDR3 spans 14 amino acids. Source material: peripheral blood. The receptor comes from a man between 60 and 75 years old with COVID-19, enrolled during active disease. This sequence joins TRBV19 and TRBJ2-7, with unresolved D. The CDR3 is CASSRLGVSYEQYF. The CDR3 region has the DNA TGTGCCAGTAGTCGCCTCGGTGTGTCCTACGAGCAGTACTTC.